Listed below are T cell receptor beta chains from one sample, sequenced in a study of CD8+CD57+ T cells in acquired aplastic anemia. TCRdb recomputed calls from the reads with MiXCR, one row per CDR3 protein. This sample has approximately 190,000 distinct CDR3 sequences, with around 45% found just once. Sequenced material: sorted CD4+, CD8+, or CD8+CD57+ T cells (not recorded which) from PBMCs. These receptors were collected from a human donor with aplastic anemia. Both conserved end residues are part of each CDR3. Size tells how often a clone was seen (once, few, many) or the class of an expanded clone, and some rows leave it out.

CDR3: CASSLGSGGISTDTQYF
size: -
length: 17
V: TRBV24-1

CDR3: CASSPVAGEDEQFF
size: -
length: 14
V: TRBV12-3/TRBV12-4

CDR3: CARTSQTGAGDTEAFF
size: -
length: 16
V: TRBV19

CDR3: CASSVSPNNEQFF
size: many
length: 13
V: TRBV9

CDR3: CSVEVRGTSYNEQFF
size: -
length: 15
V: TRBV29-1

CDR3: CSVVVGATDTQYF
size: -
length: 13
V: TRBV29-1

CDR3: CASSLPTGGGEQYF
size: many
length: 14
V: TRBV5-4

CDR3: CASSLAGVGTEAFF
size: few
length: 14
V: TRBV7-9

CDR3: CASSRSGRGSYEQYF
size: many
length: 15
V: TRBV11-3

CDR3: CASSTARGGAIEAFF
size: many
length: 15
V: TRBV11-1

CDR3: CSASTGQADTEAFF
size: -
length: 14
V: TRBV20-1

CDR3: CASSLRLAGVFSEQFF
size: -
length: 16
V: TRBV28

CDR3: CASSIPWERHGYTEAFF
size: -
length: 17
V: TRBV19

CDR3: CASSVVGGTDTQYF
size: few
length: 14
V: TRBV9

CDR3: CATSGTASGTDTQYF
size: few
length: 15
V: TRBV24-1

CDR3: CASSSQQQETQYF
size: once
length: 13
V: TRBV5-5

CDR3: CASSLGHTYEQYF
size: -
length: 13
V: TRBV6-2/TRBV6-3

CDR3: CASSRDVTNTEAFF
size: -
length: 14
V: TRBV7-2

CDR3: CANSAEDSPSSYEQYF
size: -
length: 16
V: TRBV9

CDR3: CASTAGLNTGELFF
size: -
length: 14
V: TRBV2

CDR3: CATSSLAGVVNEQFF
size: -
length: 15
V: TRBV15

CDR3: CASSSQGSGNIQYF
size: few
length: 14
V: TRBV27